Reported below is one T cell receptor beta chain. Its antigen is still unknown. The entry originates in a study of T-cell memory formation after mild COVID-19. Study findings and constraints: Certain responding clones were present in pre-infection memory, suggesting participation of cross-reactive memory.

Looked up from germline, CDR1 is LNHDA and CDR2 is SQIVND (reference sequence). Deletions cut 6 bases from V and 3 bases from J, with 20 bases between. The CDR3 spans 16 residues. Constant-segment primers and 5'RACE yielded cDNA libraries for TCR alpha and TCR beta, each carrying sample barcodes and UMIs. In TCRdb, the 5' RACE reads were re-called with MiXCR into one record per CDR3 protein. The sample holds about 470,000 distinct CDR3 sequences, 20% to 30% seen once. This receptor was identified in an adult woman who had mild COVID-19 (a few samples of this study predate the infection). Cell type and time point are not known. The rearrangement joins TRBV19 to TRBJ1-2; a possible D gene is TRBD1 (6 bases). Sequenced: PBMCs or a T cell subset sorted from them (not recorded which). The CDR3 nucleotides are TGTGCCAGTAGCGCTTTCCTGGGGGGCGCGGACTATGGCTACACCTTC. Residues: CASSAFLGGADYGYTF.